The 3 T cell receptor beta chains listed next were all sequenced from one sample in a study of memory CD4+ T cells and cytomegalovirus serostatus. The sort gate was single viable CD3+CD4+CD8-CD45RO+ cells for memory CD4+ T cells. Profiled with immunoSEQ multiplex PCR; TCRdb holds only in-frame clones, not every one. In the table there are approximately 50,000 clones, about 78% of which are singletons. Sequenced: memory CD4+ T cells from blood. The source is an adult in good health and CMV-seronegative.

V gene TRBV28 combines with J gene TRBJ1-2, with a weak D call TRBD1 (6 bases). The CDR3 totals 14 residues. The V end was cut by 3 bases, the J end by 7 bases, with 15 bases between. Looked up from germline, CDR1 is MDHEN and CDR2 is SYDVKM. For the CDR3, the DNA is TGTGCCAGCAGTTTTTTTGGGGGGGCCGTTGGCTACACCTTC. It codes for CASSFFGGAVGYTF.

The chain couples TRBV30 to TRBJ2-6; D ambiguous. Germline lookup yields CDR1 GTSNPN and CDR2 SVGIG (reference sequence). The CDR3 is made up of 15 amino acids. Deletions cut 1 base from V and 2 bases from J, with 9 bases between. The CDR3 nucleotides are TGTGCCTGGAGTGAGGCAGTTCCTGGGGCCAACGTCCTGACTTTC. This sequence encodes CAWSEAVPGANVLTF.

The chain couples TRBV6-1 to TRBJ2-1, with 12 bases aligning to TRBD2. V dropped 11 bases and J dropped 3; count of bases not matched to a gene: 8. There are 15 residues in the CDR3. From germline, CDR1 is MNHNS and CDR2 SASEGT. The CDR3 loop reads CAGTRTSGNYNEQFF. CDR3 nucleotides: TGTGCCGGAACCCGGACTAGCGGGAACTACAATGAGCAGTTCTTC.